The next 16 T cell receptor beta chains were all read from a single sample in a study of identical twins (dated by TCRdb to the mid-2010s). Receptor amplification or capture employed 5' RACE. For sequencing, an Illumina HiSeq 2000 was employed. The raw public reads went through TCRdb reprocessing: fastp at Q25, MiXCR clone calling, in-frame beta chains kept. Rows matching on CDR3 protein sequence are summarized as one entry with the most common DNA and genes. This sample comprises hundreds of thousands of distinct CDR3 sequences, about 7% of them detected only once. The ten largest clonotypes hold 1.5% to 2% of the sample. This sample was also put to use in a study of yellow fever vaccine responses in identical twins.

Sequencing used PBMCs. Source of these receptors: a woman younger than 35 in good health.

This chain uses TRBV5-1 with TRBJ2-7; 14 positions match TRBD2. The CDR3 contains 15 residues. The V gene's germline CDR1 is SGHRS and CDR2 YFSETQ. V lost 4 bases, J lost 9 bases, and 9 bases stayed unmatched. As DNA, the CDR3 is TGCGCCAGCAGCACGGGACTAGCGGGAGAGGCGGGGCAGTACTTC. This codes for CASSTGLAGEAGQYF.

This clonotype has a handful of counts. CDR3 residues: CSARESEQFF. The CDR3 DNA follows: TGCAGTGCTAGAGAGAGTGAGCAGTTCTTC. The chain employs TRBV20-1 and TRBJ2-1, with D unresolved. The germline CDR1 and CDR2 sequences are DFQATT and SNEGSKA (reference sequence). V gave up 0 bases and J gave up 9 bases, with 3 bases separating them. This CDR3 comprises 10 residues.

The sample holds many counts of this clonotype. The chain uses TRBV12-3 or TRBV12-4 and TRBJ2-3; no reliable D call. This CDR3 spans 14 amino acids. Trimming cost V 1 base and J 5 bases, with 10 bases left between them. CDR3: CASSLDGPLDTQYF. DNA of the CDR3: TGTGCCAGCAGTTTAGATGGGCCACTAGATACGCAGTATTTT.

This sequence joins TRBV5-1 and TRBJ2-7, with TRBD2 as a possible D gene (7 bases). The ends were cut back, 4 bases at V and 0 bases at J, with 23 bases in the middle. The CDR3 has 18 amino acids. Germline V gene data show CDR1 as SGHRS and CDR2 as YFSETQ. CDR3 protein: CASSAGENYREHSYEQYF. The CDR3 nucleotides are TGCGCCAGCAGCGCGGGAGAGAATTACAGGGAACACTCCTACGAGCAGTACTTC.

The gene calls are TRBV28 and TRBJ2-3; perhaps TRBD2 as D (6 bases). CDR3 length equals 14 residues. Trimming removed 8 bases at V and 0 bases at J, with 12 bases between. Germline lookup yields CDR1 MDHEN and CDR2 SYDVKM. The DNA for the CDR3 is TGTGCCAGCGGGACTTTTTCTAGCACAGATACGCAGTATTTT. Its translation: CASGTFSSTDTQYF.

The chain is built from TRBV2 and TRBJ2-7; D might be TRBD1 or TRBD2, each matching 5 bases. The CDR3 loop spans 15 amino acids. The V end lost 6 bases, the J end lost 0 bases, and 15 bases lay between the germline ends. The V gene's germline CDR1 is SNHLY and CDR2 FYNNEI. CDR3 sequence: CASSPRSGSSYEQYV. CDR3 coding DNA: TGTGCCAGCAGCCCAAGATCAGGGAGCTCCTACGAGCAGTACGTC.

This clonotype was seen a handful of times. The chain uses TRBV29-1 and TRBJ2-7, with TRBD2 identical over 8 bases. CDR3 size: 14 residues. V shed 7 bases, J shed 2 bases, and the junction held 10 bases outside the gene matches. Germline V gene lookup returns CDR1 SQVTM and CDR2 ANQGSEA. The CDR3 reads CSAEAGVPPYEQYF. CDR3 sequence (DNA): TGCAGCGCCGAAGCGGGAGTCCCTCCCTACGAGCAGTACTTC.

In this sample, this clonotype turned up many times. This chain links TRBV24-1 with TRBJ2-3; D is perhaps TRBD1 (5 bases). The CDR3 spans 15 residues. Between the trimmed V and J ends, which lost 0 bases and 6 bases, there was a span of 12 bases. Germline V gene data show CDR1 as KGHDR and CDR2 as SFDVKD. The CDR3 bases are TGTGCCACCAGTGATTTGCAGGGCCTAGGGGATACGCAGTATTTT. Its protein product is CATSDLQGLGDTQYF.

V and J are TRBV7-9 and TRBJ2-1, with D possibly matching TRBD2 (6 bases). Trimming cost V 1 base and J 9 bases, with 19 bases left between them. Germline V gene lookup returns CDR1 SEHNR and CDR2 FQNEAQ (reference sequence). The CDR3 is 16 amino acids. CDR3 in DNA: TGTGCCAGCAGCTTAGACCACGGGACTCCGAGTGGTGAGCAGTTCTTC. This translates into CASSLDHGTPSGEQFF.

This clonotype was seen many times. The chain couples TRBV12-3 or TRBV12-4 to TRBJ2-2; D not certain. This CDR3 comprises 12 residues. V gave up 3 bases and J gave up 7 bases, with 6 bases separating them. The CDR3 reads CASSLVGGELFF. For the CDR3, the DNA is TGTGCCAGCAGTTTGGTCGGCGGGGAGCTGTTTTTT.

This clonotype came up many times. The V call is TRBV27, the J call TRBJ2-7, with 10 nucleotides matching TRBD2. This CDR3 spans 14 amino acids. Looked up from germline, CDR1 is MNHEY and CDR2 is SMNVEV (reference sequence). V trimming: 5 bases; J trimming: 3 bases; junction bases outside the gene matches: 4. CDR3 protein: CASSRTSGYYEQYF. For the CDR3, the DNA is TGTGCCAGCAGTAGGACTAGCGGTTACTACGAGCAGTACTTC.

J is TRBJ2-3 and V is TRBV7-9; no clear D gene. Trimming took 8 bases from V and 13 from J, leaving 13 bases between them. The germline CDR1 and CDR2 sequences are SEHNR and FQNEAQ (reference sequence). This CDR3 spans 10 amino acids. This CDR3 reads CASVSLREYF. Here the CDR3 DNA reads TGTGCCAGCGTGTCTTTACGGGAGTATTTT.

This chain joins TRBV6-5 and TRBJ2-7, with a possible D match to TRBD2 (7 bases). Germline V gives CDR1 MNHEY, CDR2 SVGAGI. The CDR3 is 15 residues long. The germline V and J ends were trimmed by 0 bases and 2 bases, with 11 bases remaining between them. In nucleotides, the CDR3 is TGTGCCAGCAGTTACTCGGGGGCGGGAGCCTACGAGCAGTACTTC. Amino acids: CASSYSGAGAYEQYF.

This clonotype was counted many times. The V gene is TRBV9, the J gene TRBJ1-4; TRBD1 aligns across 8 bases. With 3 bases clipped from V and 4 bases from J, the junction kept 2 bases outside the gene matches. Germline V lookup: CDR1 SGDLS, CDR2 YYNGEE. This CDR3 is built from 14 residues. In DNA form, the CDR3 reads TGTGCCAGCAGCGGGACAGGGTTTAATGAAAAACTGTTTTTT. As protein: CASSGTGFNEKLFF. Variable domain in full (rest from reference TRBV9 and TRBJ1-4): DSGVTQTPKHLITATGQRVTLRCSPRSGDLSVYWYQQSLDQGLQFLIQYYNGEERAKGNILERFSAQQFPDLHSELNLSSLELGDSALYFCASSGTGFNEKLFFGSGTQLSVL.

This clonotype appeared many times. The V gene is TRBV28, the J gene TRBJ1-3; a weak D match, TRBD1 (6 bases). V lost 8 bases and J 2 bases, leaving 10 bases between the germline ends. This CDR3 is 13 amino acids long. Germline V gives CDR1 MDHEN, CDR2 SYDVKM. The CDR3, as DNA: TGTGCCAGCGTGACAGGACCTGGAAACACCATATATTTT. Protein product: CASVTGPGNTIYF.

At least ten counts were recorded for this clonotype. The chain uses TRBV29-1 and TRBJ2-5; TRBD1 matches at 9 bases. J gave up 2 bases and V 6 bases, and 7 bases lay outside the gene matches. Germline CDR1 reads SQVTM; CDR2 reads ANQGSEA. There are 14 residues in the CDR3. The chain's CDR3 is CSVDRTGVQETQYF. The CDR3 DNA follows: TGCAGCGTGGATCGGACAGGGGTACAAGAGACCCAGTACTTC.